This T cell receptor beta chain emerged from a study of blood T cell repertoires in COVID-19. The overall study: The analysed material was cDNA or gDNA that came from T cells, B-cell-depleted T cells, or PBMCs.

Libraries were prepared by immunoSEQ multiplex PCR; TCRdb keeps only in-frame clonotypes and omits some of them. The sample includes more than 50,000 clones, more than 90% seen only once; the top ten take over 3%. CDR1 is SGHDT and CDR2 is YYEEEE in the germline V gene. There are 16 residues in the CDR3. The V end was cut by 4 bases, the J end by 0 bases, with 16 bases between. Input material: peripheral blood. The gene calls are TRBV5-6 and TRBJ1-2; possibly TRBD1 for D (5 bases). The origin of this receptor is a human donor in a cohort sampled during active COVID-19. The CDR3 nucleotides are TGTGCCAGCAGCCTCGGGACGGAGGGAGCTAACTATGGCTACACCTTC. Its protein is CASSLGTEGANYGYTF.